These T cell receptor beta chains were read from a single sample in a study of blood T cell repertoires in COVID-19. Some clones are missing from TCRdb's copy, which holds only in-frame ones; the method was immunoSEQ multiplex PCR. Of about 130,000 clones in the sample, roughly 86% are singletons; the top ten hold 15% to 20%. Specimen: peripheral blood. These TCRs come from a woman in her fifties or sixties who had recovered from COVID-19. The CDR3 runs from the conserved cysteine through the conserved F or W. Fields, in order: V gene, D gene, J gene, clone size, CDR3 DNA, CDR3 protein. A D gene is named only where the DNA matches it firmly. Size is stated for part of the rows, as once, few or many counts, or as a class when the clone is expanded.

TRBV2	-	TRBJ2-1	-	TGTGCCGGGAGCGTTAGCGATATCCATGAGCAGTTCTTC	CAGSVSDIHEQFF
TRBV24-1	TRBD2	TRBJ2-1	-	TGTGCCACCAGTGATCGGACTAGCGGGAGGGACTATGAGCAGTTCTTC	CATSDRTSGRDYEQFF
TRBV5-5	-	TRBJ1-6	-	TGTGCCAGCAGCTTGAGTCAGGGGAACGACTATAATTCACCCCTCCACTTT	CASSLSQGNDYNSPLHF
TRBV3-1/TRBV3-2	-	TRBJ1-2	few	TGTGCCAGCAGCCAAGGCAGGGCAGGAGGCTACACCTTC	CASSQGRAGGYTF
TRBV6-5	TRBD1	TRBJ1-1	-	TGTGCCAGCAGTTGGACAGGGGTGAACACTGAAGCTTTCTTT	CASSWTGVNTEAFF
TRBV11-2	-	TRBJ1-2	-	TGTGCCAGCAGCTTAGATCGAACAGTCGGAGGCTACACCTTC	CASSLDRTVGGYTF
TRBV20-1	-	TRBJ2-1	-	TGCAGTGCTAGAAGACTAATTGAGCAGTTCTTC	CSARRLIEQFF
TRBV12-5	TRBD2	TRBJ2-7	-	TGTGCTAGTGGTTTCCCTAGCGGGGGGACCTACGAGCAGTACTTC	CASGFPSGGTYEQYF
TRBV6-6	TRBD1	TRBJ1-2	-	TGTGCCAGCAGCAACCGGGACAGTGCTAACTATGGCTACACCTTC	CASSNRDSANYGYTF
TRBV7-2	TRBD1	TRBJ2-7	-	TGTGCCAGCAGCGTCTACAGGGGGCAGTACGAGCAGTACTTC	CASSVYRGQYEQYF
TRBV7-3	TRBD2	TRBJ2-1	-	TGTGCCAGCAGCACCCTAGCGGGTCTTTACAATGAGCAGTTCTTC	CASSTLAGLYNEQFF
TRBV10-3	TRBD2	TRBJ2-1	-	TGTGCCATCAGTGGTGCGGGAGACTCCTACAATGAGCAGTTCTTC	CAISGAGDSYNEQFF
TRBV7-6	-	TRBJ2-3	-	TGTGCCAGCAGCTTAGAGGGACTTGCTACAGATACGCAGTATTTT	CASSLEGLATDTQYF
TRBV19	TRBD2	TRBJ2-3	-	TGTGCCAGTAGTATAGACTCCCCGGGACTAGCGGGTCGGCCCGCCACAGATACGCAGTATTTT	CASSIDSPGLAGRPATDTQYF
TRBV5-8	TRBD2	TRBJ2-1	-	TGTGCCAGCAGCTTGGGACTAGCGTCCTACAATGAGCAGTTCTTC	CASSLGLASYNEQFF
TRBV27	-	TRBJ2-7	-	TGTGCCAGCAGTTCACGGACGGATAGGGGATACGAGCAGTACTTC	CASSSRTDRGYEQYF
TRBV7-9	-	TRBJ2-3	few	TGTGCCAGCAGCTCAGAGACTAGCACAGATACGCAGTATTTT	CASSSETSTDTQYF
TRBV5-1	-	TRBJ1-1	-	TGCGCCTCAACCACAGGAGCATCGAACACTGAAGCTTTCTTT	CASTTGASNTEAFF
TRBV11-2	TRBD2	TRBJ2-1	-	TGTGCCAGCAGCTCCCGGGGGGGCGAGCAGTTCTTC	CASSSRGGEQFF
TRBV7-9	TRBD2	TRBJ2-2	-	TGTGCCAGCATCCTAGCGGGAGGCAGAACCGGGGAGCTGTTTTTT	CASILAGGRTGELFF
TRBV7-8	-	TRBJ2-2	-	TGTGCCAGCACCATACGGTGGTCCGGGGAGCTGTTTTTT	CASTIRWSGELFF
TRBV7-3	-	TRBJ2-3	once	TGTGCCAGCAGCTTCGGACTTAGCACAGATACGCAGTATTTT	CASSFGLSTDTQYF
TRBV30	-	TRBJ1-1	-	TGTGCCTGGAGTGTAAGTCAGGCGTTACCTGAAGCTTTCTTT	CAWSVSQALPEAFF
TRBV15	-	TRBJ2-5	-	TGTGCCACCAGCAGAGATATCGGGTCCGCTCAGACCCAGTACTTC	CATSRDIGSAQTQYF
TRBV5-5	TRBD1	TRBJ2-7	-	TGTGCCAGCAGCTTGGGACAGGGCCCCTACGAGCAGTACTTC	CASSLGQGPYEQYF
TRBV4-3	-	TRBJ1-2	-	TGCGCCAGCAGCCAAGATGGGAGCGCCCGTAACTATGGCTACACCTTC	CASSQDGSARNYGYTF
TRBV5-4	TRBD2	TRBJ2-3	-	TGTGCCAGCAGCTTGCGGACTAGCCGGACAGATACGCAGTATTTT	CASSLRTSRTDTQYF
TRBV7-9	-	TRBJ2-2	-	TGTGCCAGCAGCCCCAGGGGTCTAGCAGGCGGGGAGCTGTTTTTT	CASSPRGLAGGELFF
TRBV2	-	TRBJ1-3	-	TGTGCCAGCAGGTTATCCGGAAACACCATATATTTT	CASRLSGNTIYF
TRBV6-5	TRBD1	TRBJ1-6	once	TGTGCCAGCAGTTACGGGACAGCGGATTCACCCCTCCACTTT	CASSYGTADSPLHF
TRBV6-5	-	TRBJ1-5	-	TGTGCCATCCAACAGGGAGTTAATCAGCCCCAGCATTTT	CAIQQGVNQPQHF
TRBV4-1	-	TRBJ2-3	-	TGCGCCAGCAGCCGTCCCAGGGATACGCAGTATTTT	CASSRPRDTQYF
TRBV7-2	-	TRBJ2-7	few	TGTGCCAGCAGCCGCACGGCCGGTCCTAGCTCCTACGAGCAGTACTTC	CASSRTAGPSSYEQYF
TRBV3-1/TRBV3-2	-	TRBJ1-5	once	TGTGCCAGCAGCACTCCCGGTAATCAGCCCCAGCATTTT	CASSTPGNQPQHF
TRBV19	-	TRBJ2-1	-	TGTGCCAGTAGAGGGACATTCAATGAGCAGTTCTTC	CASRGTFNEQFF
TRBV16	TRBD1	TRBJ1-1	-	TGTGCCAGCCGGGACAGTTTGAACACTGAAGCTTTCTTT	CASRDSLNTEAFF
TRBV7-2	-	TRBJ2-3	once	TGTGCCAGCAGCCCCCTGGGGCAGGAGCTGACAGATACGCAGTATTTT	CASSPLGQELTDTQYF
TRBV9	TRBD1	TRBJ2-7	once	TGTGCCAGCAGCGCCCGGACAGGGCTCGGCGAGCAGTACTTC	CASSARTGLGEQYF
TRBV7-9	-	TRBJ1-4	-	TGTGCCAGCAGCTCCTATCAGGCAACTAATGAAAAACTGTTTTTT	CASSSYQATNEKLFF
TRBV19	-	TRBJ2-1	-	TGTGCCAGTAGTATAGATCAGGATGTTGACAATGAGCAGTTCTTC	CASSIDQDVDNEQFF
TRBV29-1	TRBD2	TRBJ2-5	-	TGCAGCGTTGAAGGTAGCGGGGGGTCCCACCAGTACTTC	CSVEGSGGSHQYF
TRBV5-1	-	TRBJ1-1	-	TGCGCCAGCAGCGGACCGGACAGAGGCGACACTGAAGCTTTCTTT	CASSGPDRGDTEAFF
TRBV6-5	-	TRBJ1-5	-	TGTGCCAGCAGCTGGGGGGGTCTAAGCAATCAGCCCCAGCATTTT	CASSWGGLSNQPQHF
TRBV27	TRBD1	TRBJ1-2	-	TGTGCCAGCAGTTTTAGGGGTGACAGGGATTATGGCTACACCTTC	CASSFRGDRDYGYTF